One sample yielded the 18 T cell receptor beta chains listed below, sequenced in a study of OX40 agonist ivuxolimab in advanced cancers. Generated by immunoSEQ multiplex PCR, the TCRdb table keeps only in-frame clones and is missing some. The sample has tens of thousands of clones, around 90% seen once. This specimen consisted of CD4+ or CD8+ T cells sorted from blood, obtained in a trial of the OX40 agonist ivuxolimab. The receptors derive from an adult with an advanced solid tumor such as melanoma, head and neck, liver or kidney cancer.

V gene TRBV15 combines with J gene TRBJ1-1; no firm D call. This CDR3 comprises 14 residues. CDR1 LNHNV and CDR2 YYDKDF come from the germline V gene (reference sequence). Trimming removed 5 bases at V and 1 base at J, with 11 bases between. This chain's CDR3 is CATSGFLGNTEAFF. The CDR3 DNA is TGTGCCACCAGCGGTTTCCTGGGGAACACTGAAGCTTTCTTT.

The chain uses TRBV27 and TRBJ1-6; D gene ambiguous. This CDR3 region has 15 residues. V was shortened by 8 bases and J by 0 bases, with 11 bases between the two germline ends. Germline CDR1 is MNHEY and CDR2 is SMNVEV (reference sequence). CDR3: CASCRTSSYNSPLHF. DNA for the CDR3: TGTGCCAGCTGCCGGACGAGCTCCTATAATTCACCCCTCCACTTT.

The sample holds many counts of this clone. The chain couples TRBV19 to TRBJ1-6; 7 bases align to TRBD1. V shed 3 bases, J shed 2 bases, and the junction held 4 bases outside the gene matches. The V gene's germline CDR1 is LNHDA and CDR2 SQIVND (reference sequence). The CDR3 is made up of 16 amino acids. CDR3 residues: CASSMTGITYNSPLHF. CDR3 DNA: TGTGCCAGTAGTATGACAGGGATAACCTATAATTCACCCCTCCACTTT.

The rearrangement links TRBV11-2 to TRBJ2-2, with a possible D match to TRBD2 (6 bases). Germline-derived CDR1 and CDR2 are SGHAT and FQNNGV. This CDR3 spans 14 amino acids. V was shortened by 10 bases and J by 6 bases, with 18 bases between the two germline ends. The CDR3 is CAIWGLSNAGELFF. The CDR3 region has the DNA TGTGCCATCTGGGGACTTTCGAATGCCGGGGAGCTGTTTTTT.

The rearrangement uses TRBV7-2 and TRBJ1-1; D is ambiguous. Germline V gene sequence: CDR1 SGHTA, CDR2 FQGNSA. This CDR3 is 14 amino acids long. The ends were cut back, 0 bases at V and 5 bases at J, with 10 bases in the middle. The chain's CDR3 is CASSLAGRTTEAFF. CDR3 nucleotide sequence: TGTGCCAGCAGCTTAGCGGGGAGGACGACTGAAGCTTTCTTT.

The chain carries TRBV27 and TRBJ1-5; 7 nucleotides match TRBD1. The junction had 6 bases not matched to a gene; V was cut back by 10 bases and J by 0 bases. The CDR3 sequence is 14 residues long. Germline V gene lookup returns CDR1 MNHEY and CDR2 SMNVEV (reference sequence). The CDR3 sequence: CATGTEYSNQPQHF. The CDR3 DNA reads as TGTGCCACCGGGACAGAATATAGCAATCAGCCCCAGCATTTT.

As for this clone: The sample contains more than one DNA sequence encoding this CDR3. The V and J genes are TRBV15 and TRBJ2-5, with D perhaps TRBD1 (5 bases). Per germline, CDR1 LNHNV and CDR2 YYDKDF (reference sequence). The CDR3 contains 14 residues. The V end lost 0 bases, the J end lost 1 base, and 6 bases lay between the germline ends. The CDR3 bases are TGTGCCACCAGCAGAGATAGGGGCCAAGAGACCCAGTACTTC. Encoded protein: CATSRDRGQETQYF. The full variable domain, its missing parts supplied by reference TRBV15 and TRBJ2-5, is DAMVIQNPRYQVTQFGKPVTLSCSQTLNHNVMYWYQQKSSQAPKLLFHYYDKDFNNEADTPDNFQSRRPNTSFCFLDIRSPGLGDTAMYLCATSRDRGQETQYFGPGTRLLVL.

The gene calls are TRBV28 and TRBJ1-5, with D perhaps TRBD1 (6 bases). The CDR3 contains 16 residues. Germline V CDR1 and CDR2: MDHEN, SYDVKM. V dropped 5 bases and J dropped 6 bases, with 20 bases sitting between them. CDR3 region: CASSPPYVQGGQPQHF. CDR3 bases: TGTGCCAGCAGTCCCCCGTATGTACAGGGAGGTCAGCCCCAGCATTTT.

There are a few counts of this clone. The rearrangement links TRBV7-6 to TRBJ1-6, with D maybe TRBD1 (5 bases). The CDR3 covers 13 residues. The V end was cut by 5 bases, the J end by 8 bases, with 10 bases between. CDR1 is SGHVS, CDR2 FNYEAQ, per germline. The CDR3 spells CASSGWGYSPLHF. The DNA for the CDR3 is TGTGCCAGCAGCGGATGGGGGTATTCACCCCTCCACTTT.

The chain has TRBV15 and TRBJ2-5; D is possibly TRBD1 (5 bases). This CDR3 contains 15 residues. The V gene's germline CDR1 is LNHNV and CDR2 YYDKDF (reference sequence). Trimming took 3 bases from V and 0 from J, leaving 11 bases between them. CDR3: CATSRGRTNQETQYF. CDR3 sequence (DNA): TGTGCCACCAGCAGGGGCAGGACAAACCAAGAGACCCAGTACTTC. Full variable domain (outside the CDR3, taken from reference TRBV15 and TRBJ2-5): DAMVIQNPRYQVTQFGKPVTLSCSQTLNHNVMYWYQQKSSQAPKLLFHYYDKDFNNEADTPDNFQSRRPNTSFCFLDIRSPGLGDTAMYLCATSRGRTNQETQYFGPGTRLLVL.

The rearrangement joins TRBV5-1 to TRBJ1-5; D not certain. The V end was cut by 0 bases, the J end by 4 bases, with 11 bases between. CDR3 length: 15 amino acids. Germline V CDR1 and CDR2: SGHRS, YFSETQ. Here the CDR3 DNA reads TGCGCCAGCAGCTTGGGCGGAGTAGCAAATCAGCCCCAGCATTTT. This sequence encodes CASSLGGVANQPQHF.

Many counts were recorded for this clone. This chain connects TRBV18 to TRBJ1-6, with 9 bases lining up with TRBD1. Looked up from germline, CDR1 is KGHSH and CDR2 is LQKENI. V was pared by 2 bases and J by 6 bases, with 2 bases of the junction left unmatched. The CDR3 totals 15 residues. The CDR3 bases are TGTGCCAGCTCACCAGGGACAGGGTCTAATTCACCCCTCCACTTT. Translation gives CASSPGTGSNSPLHF.

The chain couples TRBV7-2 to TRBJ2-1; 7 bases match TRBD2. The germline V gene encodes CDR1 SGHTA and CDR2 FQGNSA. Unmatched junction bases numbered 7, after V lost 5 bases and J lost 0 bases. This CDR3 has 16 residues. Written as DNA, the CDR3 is TGTGCCAGCAGCCCCTGGGCGGGAGACTCCTACAATGAGCAGTTCTTC. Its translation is CASSPWAGDSYNEQFF.

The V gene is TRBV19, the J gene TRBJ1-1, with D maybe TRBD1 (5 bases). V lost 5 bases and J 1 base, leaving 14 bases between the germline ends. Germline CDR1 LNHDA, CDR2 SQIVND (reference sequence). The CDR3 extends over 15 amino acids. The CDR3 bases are TGTGCCAGTAGTTTGGGACGGGGAGGGAACACTGAAGCTTTCTTT. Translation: CASSLGRGGNTEAFF.

The CDR3 loop is CASSLGTGWIQETQYF. The CDR3 bases are TGTGCCAGCAGCTTGGGAACAGGATGGATCCAAGAGACCCAGTACTTC. This rearrangement joins TRBV5-6 to TRBJ2-5; D is possibly TRBD1 (5 bases). Trimming cost V 0 bases and J 1 base, with 13 bases left between them. In germline, CDR1 is SGHDT, CDR2 YYEEEE. The CDR3 contains 16 residues.

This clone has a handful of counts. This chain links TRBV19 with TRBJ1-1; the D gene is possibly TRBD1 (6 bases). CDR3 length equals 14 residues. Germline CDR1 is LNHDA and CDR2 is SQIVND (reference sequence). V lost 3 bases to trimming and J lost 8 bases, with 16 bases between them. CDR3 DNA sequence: TGTGCCAGTAGTATTAGATGGACAGATAAAGAAGCTTTCTTT. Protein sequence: CASSIRWTDKEAFF.

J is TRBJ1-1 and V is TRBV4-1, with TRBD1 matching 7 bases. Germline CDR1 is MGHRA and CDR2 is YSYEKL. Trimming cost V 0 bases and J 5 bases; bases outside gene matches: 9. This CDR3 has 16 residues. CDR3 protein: CASSQERDSRRTEAFF. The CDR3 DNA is TGCGCCAGCAGCCAAGAACGGGACAGCCGGAGGACTGAAGCTTTCTTT.

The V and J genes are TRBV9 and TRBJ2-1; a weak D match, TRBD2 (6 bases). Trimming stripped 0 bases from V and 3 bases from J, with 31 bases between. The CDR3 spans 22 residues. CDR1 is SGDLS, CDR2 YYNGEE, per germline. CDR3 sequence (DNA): TGTGCCAGCAGCGTAGTTATTGTGGGGGGAAGGACTTCTCTGCCCTACTACAATGAGCAGTTCTTC. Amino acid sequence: CASSVVIVGGRTSLPYYNEQFF.